This entry features one T cell receptor (beta chain) sequence. A single count supports this clone. It has no known antigen specificity. The record has no base qualities; no much larger clone is one base away. This record comes from a study of OX40 agonist ivuxolimab in advanced cancers. Background for the entire study: Ivuxolimab, which targeted the costimulatory receptor OX40 (CD134), was an agonistic, fully human IgG2 monoclonal antibody. Patients were allowed to have had prior anti-PD-1, anti-PD-L1 or anti-CTLA-4 therapy, and approximately 40% of the dose-escalation patients had been treated with checkpoint inhibitors. Intravenous ivuxolimab was administered to patients every 2 weeks at six dose levels: 0.01, 0.1, 0.3, 1.5, 3 and 10 mg/kg. Among the roughly 52 dose-escalation patients, around 19 had hepatocellular carcinoma, roughly 15 melanoma, 9 renal cell carcinoma and 9 head and neck cancer. The purpose of peripheral TCRbeta sequencing was to test whether ivuxolimab changed TCR sequence diversity and led to clonal T-cell expansion. A male proportion of roughly 80% and a mean age of 60 years, ranging from about 23 to 90, were recorded for the dose-escalation cohort. Three dose-escalation patients achieved partial responses, one with hepatocellular carcinoma and two with cutaneous melanoma. The monotherapy dose-escalation portion (N ≈ 50 patients) of the phase I ivuxolimab trial is reported in the paper.

For sequencing of the TCRbeta CDR3 region, genomic DNA was extracted from the sorted cells. TCRbeta CDR3 regions were sequenced using the immunoSEQ Assay. TCRdb carries this immuneACCESS record with in-frame sequences only. Its versions omit some clonotypes, under half of them owing to an unresolved V gene in the studies checked, with the rest unexplained. Within this sample are tens of thousands of clones, with roughly 85% of them counted one time only. About half of the sample is taken by the ten largest. What the study reported, not specific to this receptor: Which antigens the clonally expanded peripheral T cells were specific for was not determined. In partial responders in the 0.1-3.0 mg/kg groups, normalized peripheral clonal expansion was found to be among the lowest, especially among CD8+ T cells. Low levels of normalized T-cell clonal expansion were also shown by some nonresponding patients. After ivuxolimab, more expanded clones were found on average in CD8+ T cells than in CD4+ T cells. At doses of 0.1 to 3.0 mg/kg, clonal expansion of both CD4+ and CD8+ T cells in blood was seen between baseline and week 6.

CDR1 and CDR2 (SGHAT, FQNNGV) derive from the germline V gene. V loses 3 bases at its end and J loses 2 bases; junction bases beyond the gene matches: 2. The CDR3, cysteine through phenylalanine, is 14 amino acids long. Only the CDR3 portion is preserved as DNA: 42 bases, with reading frame beginning at the first base. The trial excluded patients who had a history of autoimmune disease or who were on systemic immunosuppression. In every dose cohort, peripheral blood was drawn for TCR sequencing at baseline, cycle 4 day 1, and cycle 7 day 1. The samples were taken from a phase I, first-in-human, multicenter, open-label dose-escalation trial of ivuxolimab. The trial enrolled adults with locally advanced or metastatic head and neck squamous cell, hepatocellular, melanoma or renal cell carcinoma. Before TCR sequencing, CD4+ T cells and CD8+ T cells from peripheral blood were sorted into separate populations.

Sequenced material: CD4+ or CD8+ T cells sorted from blood, taken in a trial of the OX40 agonist ivuxolimab. This sequence was found in an adult with an advanced solid tumor such as melanoma, head and neck, liver or kidney cancer. The chain is encoded by TRBV11-2 joined to TRBJ2-7; the junction holds 9 bases that match TRBD1. The encoded CDR3 is CASSLGQGAYEQYF. The nucleotide sequence is given as TGTGCCAGCAGCTTGGGACAGGGAGCCTACGAGCAGTACTTC.